A selection of T cell receptor beta chains follows, all from one sample in a study of T cells in Graves' hyperthyroidism and ophthalmopathy. Each CDR3 protein is one row after TCRdb ran MiXCR on the multiplex PCR reads. The sample includes some 760,000 distinct CDR3 sequences, around 15% of them seen just once. Sequenced input: blood. The receptors derive from a woman aged 18-35 years with Graves' hyperthyroidism. The CDR3 runs from the conserved cysteine through the conserved F or W. Each record gives: V gene, clone size, D gene, J gene, CDR3 protein, CDR3 DNA. The D gene is left open where the match is weak. Where a row states a size, it is once, few, many or the class of an expanded clone; other rows omit it.

v_call: TRBV29-1; clone_size: NA; d_call: TRBD2; j_call: TRBJ2-1; cdr3_aa: CSVEDYRLAGANEQFF; cdr3_nt: TGCAGCGTTGAAGATTATAGGCTAGCGGGAGCCAATGAGCAGTTCTTC
v_call: TRBV20-1; clone_size: few; d_call: NA; j_call: TRBJ2-7; cdr3_aa: CSASQGGGPSGSSSSSYEQYF; cdr3_nt: TGCAGTGCTAGCCAGGGGGGCGGGCCTAGCGGCTCCTCTTCCTCCTCCTACGAGCAGTACTTC
v_call: TRBV12-3/TRBV12-4; clone_size: NA; d_call: NA; j_call: TRBJ2-3; cdr3_aa: CASSPPLRADAQYF; cdr3_nt: TGTGCCAGCTCACCGCCCCTTAGGGCAGATGCGCAGTATTTT
v_call: TRBV6-2/TRBV6-3; clone_size: NA; d_call: TRBD2; j_call: TRBJ2-7; cdr3_aa: CASSYFSRLAGAPAAYNEQYF; cdr3_nt: TGTGCCAGCAGTTACTTTTCTCGACTAGCGGGAGCTCCAGCGGCCTACAATGAGCAGTACTTC
v_call: TRBV7-9; clone_size: NA; d_call: TRBD2; j_call: TRBJ2-3; cdr3_aa: CASSLRGIAGGPSTDTQYF; cdr3_nt: TGTGCCAGCAGCTTAAGGGGGATAGCGGGAGGGCCGAGCACAGATACGCAGTATTTT
v_call: TRBV19; clone_size: few; d_call: NA; j_call: TRBJ1-5; cdr3_aa: CASSLTLPGGQPQHF; cdr3_nt: TGTGCCAGTAGTTTAACGCTTCCGGGGGGTCAGCCCCAGCATTTT
v_call: TRBV6-1; clone_size: many; d_call: TRBD2; j_call: TRBJ2-2; cdr3_aa: CASSSLNLFSGTTIRDTGELFF; cdr3_nt: TGTGCCAGCAGTTCGCTTAACCTATTCTCCGGGACTACAATAAGGGACACCGGGGAGCTGTTTTTT
v_call: TRBV7-9; clone_size: many; d_call: NA; j_call: TRBJ2-7; cdr3_aa: CASSADGASGEQYF; cdr3_nt: TGTGCCAGCAGCGCGGACGGAGCCTCGGGCGAGCAGTACTTC
v_call: TRBV7-2; clone_size: many; d_call: NA; j_call: TRBJ2-1; cdr3_aa: CASSARTDYNEQFF; cdr3_nt: TGTGCCAGCAGCGCTCGGACAGATTACAATGAGCAGTTCTTC
v_call: TRBV7-8; clone_size: NA; d_call: TRBD2; j_call: TRBJ2-1; cdr3_aa: CASRSGTIAWDEQFF; cdr3_nt: TGTGCCAGCAGATCCGGGACTATCGCCTGGGATGAGCAGTTCTTC
v_call: TRBV29-1; clone_size: many; d_call: NA; j_call: TRBJ2-3; cdr3_aa: CSVVVGTDTQYF; cdr3_nt: TGCAGCGTTGTGGTCGGCACAGATACGCAGTATTTT
v_call: TRBV5-8; clone_size: many; d_call: TRBD1; j_call: TRBJ1-1; cdr3_aa: CASSTRQGVATEAFF; cdr3_nt: TGTGCCAGCAGCACCCGACAGGGGGTGGCCACTGAAGCTTTCTTT
v_call: TRBV6-2/TRBV6-3; clone_size: many; d_call: NA; j_call: TRBJ2-7; cdr3_aa: CASSYFGGATYEQYF; cdr3_nt: TGTGCCAGCAGTTACTTCGGCGGGGCCACCTACGAGCAGTACTTC
v_call: TRBV3-1; clone_size: many; d_call: TRBD2; j_call: TRBJ2-1; cdr3_aa: CASKFAGGPKEQFF; cdr3_nt: TGTGCCAGCAAGTTTGCGGGAGGGCCTAAAGAGCAGTTCTTC
v_call: TRBV29-1; clone_size: few; d_call: NA; j_call: TRBJ2-3; cdr3_aa: CSVLGSTDTQYF; cdr3_nt: TGCAGCGTTTTAGGAAGCACAGATACGCAGTATTTT
v_call: TRBV2; clone_size: NA; d_call: NA; j_call: TRBJ2-7; cdr3_aa: CASRPSLTSYEQYF; cdr3_nt: TGTGCCAGCAGGCCCAGCCTGACGTCCTACGAGCAGTACTTC
v_call: TRBV6-1; clone_size: many; d_call: NA; j_call: TRBJ2-2; cdr3_aa: CASRFDFRGHNYEDTGELFF; cdr3_nt: TGTGCCAGCAGATTTGACTTTAGGGGCCATAACTACGAGGACACCGGGGAGCTGTTTTTT
v_call: TRBV2; clone_size: NA; d_call: TRBD2; j_call: TRBJ2-1; cdr3_aa: CASTLAGEEQFF; cdr3_nt: TGTGCCAGCACACTAGCGGGAGAGGAGCAGTTCTTC
v_call: TRBV4-3; clone_size: NA; d_call: NA; j_call: TRBJ2-1; cdr3_aa: CASSLEGDTYNEQFF; cdr3_nt: TGCGCCAGCAGCCTAGAAGGCGACACCTACAATGAGCAGTTCTTC
v_call: TRBV7-2; clone_size: many; d_call: NA; j_call: TRBJ2-1; cdr3_aa: CASSQYRSYNEQFF; cdr3_nt: TGTGCCAGCAGCCAATACAGGTCCTACAATGAGCAGTTCTTC
v_call: TRBV4-1; clone_size: NA; d_call: TRBD1; j_call: TRBJ2-3; cdr3_aa: CASSHQTGSGTDTQYF; cdr3_nt: TGCGCCAGCAGCCACCAGACAGGGTCGGGAACAGATACGCAGTATTTT
v_call: TRBV3-1; clone_size: many; d_call: NA; j_call: TRBJ2-1; cdr3_aa: CASSRTDNEQFF; cdr3_nt: TGTGCCAGCAGTCGAACAGACAATGAGCAGTTCTTC
v_call: TRBV14; clone_size: once; d_call: TRBD1; j_call: TRBJ1-2; cdr3_aa: CASSRPGTGFDGYTF; cdr3_nt: TGTGCCAGCAGCCGACCCGGGACAGGGTTTGATGGCTACACCTTC
v_call: TRBV5-8; clone_size: NA; d_call: TRBD1; j_call: TRBJ1-4; cdr3_aa: CASSSGTVLSGEKLFF; cdr3_nt: TGTGCCAGCAGCTCTGGGACAGTCCTAAGTGGTGAAAAACTGTTTTTT
v_call: TRBV18; clone_size: NA; d_call: NA; j_call: TRBJ2-5; cdr3_aa: CASSLAIGPVETQYF; cdr3_nt: TGTGCCAGCTCACTAGCCATCGGACCAGTGGAGACCCAGTACTTC
v_call: TRBV10-1; clone_size: many; d_call: NA; j_call: TRBJ2-7; cdr3_aa: CASSERGPPYEQYF; cdr3_nt: TGCGCCAGCAGTGAGCGGGGTCCACCCTACGAGCAGTACTTC
v_call: TRBV30; clone_size: many; d_call: NA; j_call: TRBJ2-1; cdr3_aa: CAWSVLDEQFF; cdr3_nt: TGTGCCTGGAGTGTCCTTGATGAGCAGTTCTTC
v_call: TRBV27; clone_size: many; d_call: TRBD1; j_call: TRBJ2-1; cdr3_aa: CASSLRGWTGGHEQFF; cdr3_nt: TGTGCCAGCAGTTTAAGGGGGTGGACAGGGGGTCATGAGCAGTTCTTC
v_call: TRBV20-1; clone_size: many; d_call: NA; j_call: TRBJ2-1; cdr3_aa: CSARDPLSGVGSYNEQFF; cdr3_nt: TGCAGTGCTAGAGACCCCTTATCGGGGGTAGGCTCCTACAATGAGCAGTTCTTC
v_call: TRBV7-9; clone_size: few; d_call: NA; j_call: TRBJ1-1; cdr3_aa: CASSLPEGENGTEAFF; cdr3_nt: TGTGCCAGCAGCTTACCCGAGGGCGAAAACGGCACTGAAGCTTTCTTT
v_call: TRBV7-3; clone_size: NA; d_call: TRBD2; j_call: TRBJ2-1; cdr3_aa: CASSSAPGTSGYNEQFF; cdr3_nt: TGTGCCAGCAGCTCGGCACCCGGGACTAGCGGATACAATGAGCAGTTCTTC
v_call: TRBV12-3/TRBV12-4; clone_size: NA; d_call: TRBD1; j_call: TRBJ2-2; cdr3_aa: CASSSPGQDGELFF; cdr3_nt: TGTGCCAGCAGCTCCCCGGGACAGGACGGGGAGCTGTTTTTT
v_call: TRBV5-1; clone_size: few; d_call: NA; j_call: TRBJ2-5; cdr3_aa: CASSLVPGTLQETQYF; cdr3_nt: TGCGCCAGCAGCTTGGTCCCCGGGACGTTACAAGAGACCCAGTACTTC
v_call: TRBV20-1; clone_size: many; d_call: NA; j_call: TRBJ2-1; cdr3_aa: CSARGNVYGSSYNEQFF; cdr3_nt: TGCAGTGCTAGAGGCAACGTGTACGGGAGCTCCTACAATGAGCAGTTCTTC
v_call: TRBV7-8; clone_size: few; d_call: TRBD2; j_call: TRBJ2-4; cdr3_aa: CASSLGPRTSGKIAKNIQYF; cdr3_nt: TGTGCCAGCAGCTTAGGTCCCCGGACTAGCGGGAAGATAGCCAAAAACATTCAGTACTTC
v_call: TRBV30; clone_size: many; d_call: NA; j_call: TRBJ2-2; cdr3_aa: CAWSVSANTGELFF; cdr3_nt: TGTGCCTGGAGTGTTAGTGCGAACACCGGGGAGCTGTTTTTT
v_call: TRBV12-3/TRBV12-4; clone_size: NA; d_call: NA; j_call: TRBJ2-2; cdr3_aa: CASSFRTDTVTGELFF; cdr3_nt: TGTGCCAGCAGTTTTCGGACAGACACAGTCACCGGGGAGCTGTTTTTT
v_call: TRBV7-6; clone_size: few; d_call: NA; j_call: TRBJ1-1; cdr3_aa: CASSRVGGVGMNTEAFF; cdr3_nt: TGTGCCAGCAGCCGAGTCGGGGGGGTGGGCATGAACACTGAAGCTTTCTTT
v_call: TRBV20-1; clone_size: few; d_call: NA; j_call: TRBJ2-3; cdr3_aa: CSALGGVSTDTQYF; cdr3_nt: TGCAGTGCTTTAGGGGGGGTTAGCACAGATACGCAGTATTTT
v_call: TRBV11-3; clone_size: few; d_call: TRBD2; j_call: TRBJ2-2; cdr3_aa: CASSARGGNTGELFF; cdr3_nt: TGTGCCAGCAGCGCCCGGGGGGGGAACACCGGGGAGCTGTTTTTT
v_call: TRBV6-1; clone_size: few; d_call: TRBD2; j_call: TRBJ2-2; cdr3_aa: CASSYGAGGHTGELFF; cdr3_nt: TGTGCCAGCAGTTATGGCGCGGGAGGGCACACCGGGGAGCTGTTTTTT
v_call: TRBV7-9; clone_size: NA; d_call: TRBD2; j_call: TRBJ2-5; cdr3_aa: CASSLQREGPGETQYF; cdr3_nt: TGTGCCAGCAGCCTTCAGCGGGAGGGCCCGGGTGAGACCCAGTACTTC
v_call: TRBV7-2; clone_size: many; d_call: NA; j_call: TRBJ2-5; cdr3_aa: CASSFSLAQETQYF; cdr3_nt: TGTGCCAGCAGCTTTAGTCTAGCCCAAGAGACCCAGTACTTC
v_call: TRBV11-2; clone_size: many; d_call: TRBD2; j_call: TRBJ2-1; cdr3_aa: CASRRGLAGFSYNEQFF; cdr3_nt: TGTGCCAGCAGACGTGGACTAGCGGGCTTCTCCTACAATGAGCAGTTCTTC
v_call: TRBV6-1; clone_size: few; d_call: TRBD2; j_call: TRBJ2-1; cdr3_aa: CASSGRAGVAGHLAYNEQFF; cdr3_nt: TGTGCCAGCAGTGGCAGAGCGGGGGTAGCGGGGCATCTGGCCTACAATGAGCAGTTCTTC
v_call: TRBV5-1; clone_size: many; d_call: NA; j_call: TRBJ2-3; cdr3_aa: CASSLVAISTDTQYF; cdr3_nt: TGCGCCAGCAGCTTGGTGGCAATATCGACAGATACGCAGTATTTT
v_call: TRBV28; clone_size: few; d_call: TRBD1; j_call: TRBJ1-4; cdr3_aa: CASIPVQGGRPAATNEKLFF; cdr3_nt: TGTGCCAGCATCCCCGTTCAGGGGGGGAGGCCCGCTGCAACTAATGAAAAACTGTTTTTT
v_call: TRBV20-1; clone_size: NA; d_call: NA; j_call: TRBJ2-5; cdr3_aa: CSASVGSGQETQYF; cdr3_nt: TGCAGTGCTAGTGTGGGTTCTGGGCAAGAGACCCAGTACTTC
v_call: TRBV19; clone_size: NA; d_call: TRBD2; j_call: TRBJ2-1; cdr3_aa: CASSRNPGGREQFF; cdr3_nt: TGTGCCAGTAGTAGGAATCCGGGAGGCCGCGAGCAGTTCTTC
v_call: TRBV24-1; clone_size: few; d_call: TRBD1; j_call: TRBJ2-5; cdr3_aa: CATSDPAPGTGLETQYF; cdr3_nt: TGTGCCACCAGTGATCCCGCCCCCGGGACAGGGCTCGAGACCCAGTACTTC
v_call: TRBV5-1; clone_size: NA; d_call: NA; j_call: TRBJ2-6; cdr3_aa: CASSSPVGGGTSGANVLTF; cdr3_nt: TGCGCCAGCAGCTCCCCGGTAGGGGGAGGAACCTCTGGGGCCAACGTCCTGACTTTC
v_call: TRBV29-1; clone_size: NA; d_call: TRBD1; j_call: TRBJ1-2; cdr3_aa: CSVDALQGAYTF; cdr3_nt: TGCAGCGTTGACGCTCTACAGGGGGCCTACACCTTC
v_call: TRBV27; clone_size: few; d_call: NA; j_call: TRBJ1-5; cdr3_aa: CASSLQGQGYQPQHF; cdr3_nt: TGTGCCAGCAGTCTTCAGGGCCAGGGGTACCAGCCCCAGCATTTT
v_call: TRBV4-1; clone_size: few; d_call: NA; j_call: TRBJ1-2; cdr3_aa: CASSPIGRGNYGYTF; cdr3_nt: TGCGCCAGCAGCCCAATCGGGAGAGGAAACTATGGCTACACCTTC
v_call: TRBV6-4; clone_size: NA; d_call: NA; j_call: TRBJ2-2; cdr3_aa: CASSPEGAGTGELFF; cdr3_nt: TGTGCCAGCAGTCCCGAGGGAGCTGGCACCGGGGAGCTGTTTTTT